These T cell receptor beta chains were read from a single sample in a study of CD8+ T cells in alopecia areata. The assay was immunoSEQ multiplex PCR, and TCRdb's table has in-frame clones only and misses some. The data contain fewer than 150,000 clones, 50% to 60% of them singletons. The material sequenced was CD4+ T cells sorted from blood, taken at week 0. The source is a human donor with alopecia areata. Both conserved end residues are part of each CDR3. D genes are given only for firm matches. Only part of the rows carry a size: once, few, many, or a class if the clone is expanded.

clone size	CDR3 length	V gene	J gene	D gene	CDR3 DNA	CDR3 protein
-	13	TRBV29-1	TRBJ1-3	-	TGCAGCGTCGTACCAGGGGCGGGAAACACCATATATTTT	CSVVPGAGNTIYF
-	15	TRBV11-1	TRBJ2-7	TRBD1	TGTGCCAGCAGCTTCGGAGGGACAGGCTCCTACGAGCAGTACTTC	CASSFGGTGSYEQYF
-	16	TRBV6-5	TRBJ1-2	-	TGTGCCAGCAGTTTCCATCCGCAGGGGATTAACTATGGCTACACCTTC	CASSFHPQGINYGYTF
-	13	TRBV7-2	TRBJ2-5	-	TGTGCCAGCAGCTTAGGGGGCTGGGAGACCCAGTACTTC	CASSLGGWETQYF
many	17	TRBV4-1	TRBJ2-2	TRBD1	TGCGCCAGCAGCCAAGACAGGGGGCGCTGGAACACCGGGGAGCTGTTTTTT	CASSQDRGRWNTGELFF
once	15	TRBV7-3	TRBJ2-1	TRBD2	TGTGCCAGCAGCCCTGGGACTAGCTTCCACAATGAGCAGTTCTTC	CASSPGTSFHNEQFF
once	14	TRBV5-1	TRBJ2-7	-	TGCGCCAGCAGCGCCGCCGGGACACTCTACGAGCAGTACTTC	CASSAAGTLYEQYF
-	14	TRBV15	TRBJ1-1	-	TGTGCCACCAGCAGAGATCAGGTCCGTGCTGAAGCTTTCTTT	CATSRDQVRAEAFF
-	13	TRBV25-1	TRBJ1-5	-	TGTGCCAGCAGTTTCGGGGGGTATCAGCCCCAGCATTTT	CASSFGGYQPQHF
-	14	TRBV5-4	TRBJ1-3	TRBD1	TGTGCCAGCAGCCTGCGGACAGGTGCAAACACCATATATTTT	CASSLRTGANTIYF
few	15	TRBV2	TRBJ2-2	-	TGTGCCAGCAGGCGGCAGGGGTATGACACCGGGGAGCTGTTTTTT	CASRRQGYDTGELFF
-	16	TRBV9	TRBJ1-5	-	TGTGCCAGCAGCCCTTCCGGGGGGGAATTCAATCAGCCCCAGCATTTT	CASSPSGGEFNQPQHF
once	14	TRBV6-6	TRBJ2-3	-	TGTGCCAGCAGGCTAGGAGCAAGGACAGATACGCAGTATTTT	CASRLGARTDTQYF
-	13	TRBV6-5	TRBJ2-2	TRBD2	TGTGCCAGCAGCAGCGGGGGAATCGGGGAGCTGTTTTTT	CASSSGGIGELFF
-	14	TRBV15	TRBJ1-4	-	TGTGCCACCAGCAGAGATAGGACAGCTGAAAAACTGTTTTTT	CATSRDRTAEKLFF
-	14	TRBV28	TRBJ1-1	-	TGTGCCAGCAGTTTTCCCGCATTGAACACTGAAGCTTTCTTT	CASSFPALNTEAFF
-	15	TRBV9	TRBJ2-1	-	TGTGCCAGCAGCGTAGATGTCAGCCTTAGGAATGAGCAGTTCTTC	CASSVDVSLRNEQFF
-	16	TRBV2	TRBJ2-3	-	TGTGCCAGCATCGGACGGGAGAAGGCCAGCACAGATACGCAGTATTTT	CASIGREKASTDTQYF
-	14	TRBV29-1	TRBJ2-7	-	TGCAGCGCCGCCGTGGGTCCATCACTGGACGAGCAGTACTTC	CSAAVGPSLDEQYF
-	13	TRBV5-4	TRBJ2-5	-	TGTGCCAGCAGCTTGGGACAGCGGGAGACCCAGTACTTC	CASSLGQRETQYF
-	13	TRBV19	TRBJ2-5	TRBD2	TGTGCCAGTAGACTAGCGGGGATTGAGACCCAGTACTTC	CASRLAGIETQYF
-	14	TRBV5-4	TRBJ1-2	-	TGTGCCAGCAGCCTGGACACAGATTACTATGGCTACACCTTC	CASSLDTDYYGYTF
few	10	TRBV29-1	TRBJ1-1	-	TGCAGCGTTGAAGTCCTTTCAGCTTTCTTT	CSVEVLSAFF